The 17 T cell receptor beta chains below all came from one sample that was sequenced in a study of STAT5B mutations in CD4+ large granular lymphocyte leukemia. TCRdb's table, derived via immunoSEQ multiplex PCR, lists solely in-frame clones and lacks some. Found here are about 45,000 clones, 80% to 90% of them singletons; the top ten hold about 3%. Material for sequencing was CD4+ T cells from blood buffy coats. Every receptor here comes from a human donor in good health.

The chain carries TRBV5-1 and TRBJ2-1; 8 bases align to TRBD1. The J segment lost 10 bases and the V segment lost 4 bases, leaving 10 bases of the junction unmatched. The CDR3 covers 14 residues. Germline V gene sequence: CDR1 SGHRS, CDR2 YFSETQ. The CDR3 nucleotides are TGCGCCAGCAGCCTTTCCAGGACAGGGAAGGAGCAGTTCTTC. Its translation is CASSLSRTGKEQFF.

This clone appeared a few times. This rearrangement joins TRBV5-1 to TRBJ2-3; D perhaps matches TRBD1 (6 bases). CDR3 length equals 15 residues. V was pared by 0 bases and J by 3 bases, with 11 bases between. CDR1 is SGHRS, CDR2 YFSETQ, per germline. The CDR3 region is CASSLADQGTDTQYF. CDR3 DNA: TGCGCCAGCAGCTTGGCCGATCAGGGGACAGATACGCAGTATTTT.

The chain carries TRBV5-1 and TRBJ2-2; 9 bases line up with TRBD1. CDR3 size: 16 residues. V trimming: 3 bases; J trimming: 4 bases; junction bases outside the gene matches: 7. Germline V gene data show CDR1 as SGHRS and CDR2 as YFSETQ. The CDR3 spells CASSSTGGAVTGELFF. The CDR3 bases are TGCGCCAGCAGCTCCACAGGGGGCGCGGTCACCGGGGAGCTGTTTTTT.

The V call is TRBV5-1, the J call TRBJ2-2, with 8 bases matching TRBD1. This CDR3 spans 14 amino acids. Trimming at V came to 5 bases and at J to 6 bases, leaving 6 bases not matched to a gene. CDR1 SGHRS and CDR2 YFSETQ come from the germline V gene. The CDR3 sequence: CASRGDRSSGELFF. The CDR3, as DNA: TGCGCCAGCAGGGGGGACAGGTCATCCGGGGAGCTGTTTTTT.

The rearrangement joins TRBV4-1 to TRBJ1-4; D is possibly TRBD1 (5 bases). Trimming shortened V by 7 bases and J by 3 bases, and 21 bases separated the two germline ends. This CDR3 spans 17 amino acids. Germline CDR1 reads MGHRA; CDR2 reads YSYEKL. CDR3 protein: CASTGGGPGKPNEKLFF. The CDR3 nucleotides are TGCGCCAGCACCGGGGGGGGTCCAGGGAAACCTAATGAAAAACTGTTTTTT.

This clone showed up just once. The rearrangement joins TRBV28 to TRBJ1-1, with no clear D. Looked up from germline, CDR1 is MDHEN and CDR2 is SYDVKM. This CDR3 contains 15 residues. V was trimmed by 1 base and J by 3 bases, leaving 12 bases between them. The CDR3 sequence: CASSLSWVGDTEAFF. As DNA, the CDR3 is TGTGCCAGCAGTTTATCCTGGGTTGGGGACACTGAAGCTTTCTTT.

This clone was picked up one time. This rearrangement joins TRBV28 to TRBJ2-7, with 8 bases matching TRBD2. Germline lookup yields CDR1 MDHEN and CDR2 SYDVKM. The J segment lost 0 bases and the V segment lost 6 bases, leaving 4 bases of the junction unmatched. The CDR3 spans 14 residues. The CDR3 protein is CASSFSGISYEQYF. CDR3 sequence (DNA): TGTGCCAGCAGCTTTAGCGGGATCTCCTACGAGCAGTACTTC. The full variable domain, rest sourced from reference TRBV28 and TRBJ2-7, is DVKVTQSSRYLVKRTGEKVFLECVQDMDHENMFWYRQDPGLGLRLIYFSYDVKMKEKGDIPEGYSVSREKKERFSLILESASTNQTSMYLCASSFSGISYEQYFGPGTRLTVT.

A single count supports this clone. V gene TRBV5-1 combines with J gene TRBJ2-6; maybe TRBD1 (5 bases). CDR1 and CDR2 (germline): SGHRS, YFSETQ. CDR3 length: 16 residues. V shed 0 bases and J shed 0 bases, with 7 bases lying between them. CDR3 loop: CASSLAQVSGANVLTF. The CDR3 DNA is TGCGCCAGCAGCTTGGCACAGGTCTCTGGGGCCAACGTCCTGACTTTC. Based on the CDR3 plus reference TRBV5-1 and TRBJ2-6, the full variable domain is KAGVTQTPRYLIKTRGQQVTLSCSPISGHRSVSWYQQTPGQGLQFLFEYFSETQRNKGNFPGRFSGRQFSNSRSEMNVSTLELGDSALYLCASSLAQVSGANVLTFGAGSRLTVL.

In DNA, the CDR3 is TGTGCCAGCAGCCCTGGGGGACTAGCGGGACCTTACGAGCAGTACTTC. Encoded protein: CASSPGGLAGPYEQYF. The rearrangement uses TRBV5-4 and TRBJ2-7; 13 nucleotides match TRBD2. Germline V lookup: CDR1 SGHNT, CDR2 YYREEE (reference sequence). The CDR3 loop spans 16 amino acids. Trimming cost V 4 bases and J 4 bases; bases outside gene matches: 8.

The chain links TRBV10-3 to TRBJ2-1; 16 bases are shared with TRBD2. V dropped 6 bases and J dropped 5; count of bases not matched to a gene: 16. The CDR3 runs 20 residues. In germline, CDR1 is ENHRY, CDR2 SYGVKD. This chain's CDR3 is CAIRERLGLAGGPDHNEQFF. The CDR3 region has the DNA TGTGCCATCAGGGAGAGGTTGGGACTAGCGGGAGGGCCGGATCACAATGAGCAGTTCTTC.

The V and J genes are TRBV7-2 and TRBJ2-7, with 16 bases lining up with TRBD2. The CDR3 is 16 amino acids. Germline CDR1 reads SGHTA; CDR2 reads FQGNSA. Losses at the gene ends were 5 bases for V and 2 bases for J; bases not matched to a gene: 3. Here the CDR3 reads CASSQGLAGGPYEQYF. The CDR3 region has the DNA TGTGCCAGCAGCCAGGGACTAGCGGGAGGGCCCTACGAGCAGTACTTC. Looking up the rest from reference TRBV7-2 and TRBJ2-7 gives the full variable domain: GAGVSQSPSNKVTEKGKDVELRCDPISGHTALYWYRQSLGQGLEFLIYFQGNSAPDKSGLPSDRFSAERTGGSVSTLTIQRTQQEDSAVYLCASSQGLAGGPYEQYFGPGTRLTVT.

The genes are TRBV19 and TRBJ2-5; TRBD2 aligns across 9 bases. V lost 3 bases and J lost 4; bases outside the gene matches: 9. The CDR3 runs to 16 residues. Germline V gene lookup returns CDR1 LNHDA and CDR2 SQIVND (reference sequence). The CDR3 is CASSMPSGNMRETQYF. The CDR3 bases are TGTGCCAGTAGTATGCCTAGCGGGAACATGCGAGAGACCCAGTACTTC. The full variable domain, rest sourced from reference TRBV19 and TRBJ2-5, is DGGITQSPKYLFRKEGQNVTLSCEQNLNHDAMYWYRQDPGQGLRLIYYSQIVNDFQKGDIAEGYSVSREKKESFPLTVTSAQKNPTAFYLCASSMPSGNMRETQYFGPGTRLLVL.

V usage is TRBV5-1 and J usage is TRBJ2-3, with TRBD1 matching over 7 bases. CDR1 and CDR2 (germline): SGHRS, YFSETQ. CDR3 size: 15 residues. Trimming removed 2 bases from V and 4 bases from J; junction bases left unmatched: 7. The CDR3 reads CASSLQGGRPDTQYF. DNA for the CDR3: TGCGCCAGCAGCTTACAAGGGGGCAGGCCAGATACGCAGTATTTT. Using reference TRBV5-1 and TRBJ2-3 for the parts outside the CDR3, the full variable domain is KAGVTQTPRYLIKTRGQQVTLSCSPISGHRSVSWYQQTPGQGLQFLFEYFSETQRNKGNFPGRFSGRQFSNSRSEMNVSTLELGDSALYLCASSLQGGRPDTQYFGPGTRLTVL.

The chain has TRBV5-8 and TRBJ1-1; a weak D match, TRBD1 (6 bases). The CDR3 spans 18 residues. Trimming removed 0 bases from V and 3 bases from J, with 21 bases in between. In germline, CDR1 is SGHTS, CDR2 YDEGEE. The chain's CDR3 is CASSLGLPALRGDTEAFF. CDR3 coding DNA: TGTGCCAGCAGCTTGGGCCTACCGGCCCTCAGGGGAGACACTGAAGCTTTCTTT.

This chain links TRBV30 with TRBJ1-1, with D possibly being TRBD1 (6 bases). Germline lookup yields CDR1 GTSNPN and CDR2 SVGIG (reference sequence). The CDR3 totals 14 residues. V lost 2 bases to trimming and J lost 4 bases, with 14 bases between them. In nucleotides, the CDR3 is TGTGCCTGGAGTCTAGGACAGATCTTCACTGAAGCTTTCTTT. This codes for CAWSLGQIFTEAFF.

Only a few counts were recorded for this clone. This sequence joins TRBV28 and TRBJ1-2; D is unclear. Germline V lookup: CDR1 MDHEN, CDR2 SYDVKM. The CDR3 has 14 residues. V was trimmed by 5 bases and J by 0 bases, leaving 10 bases between them. CDR3 nucleotide sequence: TGTGCCAGCAGTACCTCGACGACTAACTATGGCTACACCTTC. Translation: CASSTSTTNYGYTF.

The CDR3 sequence: CASSRLAGAQYEQYF. The CDR3 region has the DNA TGTGCCAGCAGCCGCCTAGCGGGAGCACAGTACGAGCAGTACTTC. The V and J genes are TRBV7-3 and TRBJ2-7; 10 nucleotides agree with TRBD2. Germline lookup yields CDR1 SGHTA and CDR2 FQGTGA. V shed 5 bases and J 4 bases; nucleotides not matched to a gene: 8. CDR3 length: 15 residues.